This entry features one T cell receptor beta chain sequence. The sample is drawn from a study of metastatic and nonmetastatic thyroid tumors. All patients were untreated before thyroid surgery. Germline CDR1 is SGHAT and CDR2 is FQNNGV. Trimming cost V 4 bases and J 2 bases, with 13 bases left between them. This CDR3 region has 15 residues. TCRdb re-analyzed the PCR reads through MiXCR. This sample has approximately 7,000 clones, with roughly 18% found just once. The rearrangement uses TRBV11-2 and TRBJ2-3; the D call may be TRBD1 or TRBD2 (5 bases each). The source material was adjacent normal tissue. The TCR sequence derives from a male donor with papillary thyroid cancer or a benign thyroid nodule (not recorded which). Some clones in this sample may be carry-over from other donors' samples. The CDR3 loop reads CASSSLVGDTDTQYF. The CDR3 DNA is TGTGCCAGCAGCTCCCTTGTGGGGGACACAGATACGCAGTATTTT.